This note documents a single T cell receptor (beta chain) sequence. The entry originates in a study of spatial heterogeneity in lung cancer. Whole-study context: Raw reads contained each unique TCR and UMI combination more than ten times on average.

TCRdb re-derived calls from the 5' RACE reads in MiXCR, one entry per CDR3 protein. Of tens of thousands of distinct CDR3 sequences listed, under 25% were seen once; the top ten hold roughly 6%. This CDR3 is 14 amino acids long. Time point: sample taken at primary tumor resection. Frozen PBMC, nontumor lung or tumor provided whole RNA, which was sequenced unsorted. Donors were around 70 untreated early-stage non-small cell lung cancer patients. The specimen comprised PBMCs, sampled at surgery. The TCR originated in a male donor with early-stage non-small cell lung cancer. V usage is TRBV21-1 and J usage is TRBJ1-1; the table assigns TRBD1, which was not confirmed against the DNA. TRBV21-1 is a recognized pseudogene. In DNA, the CDR3 is TGTGCCAGCAATGTGGACAACATGAACACTGAAGCTTACTTT. The encoded protein is CASNVDNMNTEAYF.